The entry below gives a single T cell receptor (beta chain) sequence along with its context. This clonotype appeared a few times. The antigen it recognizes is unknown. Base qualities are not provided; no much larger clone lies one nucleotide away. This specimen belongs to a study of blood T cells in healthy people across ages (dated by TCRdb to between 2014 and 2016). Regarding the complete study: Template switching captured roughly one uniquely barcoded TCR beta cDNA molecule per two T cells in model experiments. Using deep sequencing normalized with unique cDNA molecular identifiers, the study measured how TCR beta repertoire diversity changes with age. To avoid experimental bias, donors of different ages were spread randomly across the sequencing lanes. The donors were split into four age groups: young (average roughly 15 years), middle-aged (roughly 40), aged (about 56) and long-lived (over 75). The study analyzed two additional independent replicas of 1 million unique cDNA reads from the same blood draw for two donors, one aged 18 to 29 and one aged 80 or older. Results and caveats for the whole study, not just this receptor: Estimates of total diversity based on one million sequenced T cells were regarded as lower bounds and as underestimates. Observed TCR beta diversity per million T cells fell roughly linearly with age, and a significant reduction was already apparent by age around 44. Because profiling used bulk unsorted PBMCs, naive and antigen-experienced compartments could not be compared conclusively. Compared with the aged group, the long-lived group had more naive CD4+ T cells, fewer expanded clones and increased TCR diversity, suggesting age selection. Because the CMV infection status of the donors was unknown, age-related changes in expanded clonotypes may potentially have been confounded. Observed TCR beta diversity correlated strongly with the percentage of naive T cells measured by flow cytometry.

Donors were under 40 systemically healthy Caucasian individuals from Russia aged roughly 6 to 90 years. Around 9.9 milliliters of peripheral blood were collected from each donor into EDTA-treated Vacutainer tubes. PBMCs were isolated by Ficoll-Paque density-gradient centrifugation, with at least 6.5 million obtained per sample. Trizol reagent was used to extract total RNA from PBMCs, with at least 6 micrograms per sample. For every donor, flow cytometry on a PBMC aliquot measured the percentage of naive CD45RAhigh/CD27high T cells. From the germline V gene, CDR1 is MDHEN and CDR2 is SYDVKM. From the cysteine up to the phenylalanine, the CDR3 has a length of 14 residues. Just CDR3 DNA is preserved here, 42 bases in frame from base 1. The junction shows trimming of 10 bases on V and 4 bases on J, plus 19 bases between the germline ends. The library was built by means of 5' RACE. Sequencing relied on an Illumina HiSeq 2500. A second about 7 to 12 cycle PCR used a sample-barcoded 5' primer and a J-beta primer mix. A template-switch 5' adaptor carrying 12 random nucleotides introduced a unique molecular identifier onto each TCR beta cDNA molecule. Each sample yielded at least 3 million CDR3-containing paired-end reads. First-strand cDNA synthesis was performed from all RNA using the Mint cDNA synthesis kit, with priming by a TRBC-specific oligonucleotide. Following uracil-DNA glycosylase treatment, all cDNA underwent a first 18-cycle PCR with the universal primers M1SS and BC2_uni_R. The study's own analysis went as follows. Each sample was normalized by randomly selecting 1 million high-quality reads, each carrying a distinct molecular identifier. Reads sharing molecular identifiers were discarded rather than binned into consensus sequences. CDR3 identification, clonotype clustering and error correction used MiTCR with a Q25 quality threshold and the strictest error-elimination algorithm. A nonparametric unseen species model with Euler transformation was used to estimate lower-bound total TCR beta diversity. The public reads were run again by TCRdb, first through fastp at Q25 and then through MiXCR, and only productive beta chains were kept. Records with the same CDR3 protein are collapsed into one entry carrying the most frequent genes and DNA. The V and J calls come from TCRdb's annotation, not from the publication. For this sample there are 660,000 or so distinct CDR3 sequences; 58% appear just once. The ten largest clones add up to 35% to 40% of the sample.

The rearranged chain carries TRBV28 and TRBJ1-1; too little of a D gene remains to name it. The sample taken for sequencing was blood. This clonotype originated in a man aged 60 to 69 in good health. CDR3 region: CATARAREGTEAFF. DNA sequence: TGTGCCACAGCCCGGGCGAGGGAGGGCACTGAAGCTTTCTTT.